The clone carrying this T cell receptor (beta chain) came up many times. Its antigen is still unknown. Built from TCR beta cDNA, the libraries had unique molecular identifiers in them. The T cell input of about 0.85 to 10 million gave roughly 500,000 cDNA molecules. TCRdb reanalysed the PCR reads using MiXCR and keeps one entry per CDR3 protein. The table lists over 150,000 distinct CDR3 sequences, approximately 30% of them singletons. This entry belongs to a study of post-analysis software for immune sequencing data. CDR1 and CDR2 from the germline V gene are KGHSH and LQKENI. This CDR3 comprises 14 residues. V lost 2 bases to trimming and J lost 8 bases, with 13 bases between them. Study conclusions and caveats: The study found TRBV5-6, TRBV5-1 and TRBV20-1 among about five TRBV segments more frequent in patients than controls. Comparison with controls showed significantly lower normalized Chao1 diversity in multiple sclerosis patients.

The origin of this receptor is a girl aged 5 to 17 with multiple sclerosis. What was sequenced was blood. The rearrangement links TRBV18 to TRBJ2-1; possible D gene TRBD2, 6 bases. The CDR3 is CASSPRGGNDEQFF. Written as DNA, the CDR3 is TGTGCCAGCTCACCAAGAGGAGGGAATGATGAGCAGTTCTTC.